This is a list of T cell receptor beta chains from one sample in a study of blood T cell repertoires in COVID-19. Sequenced by immunoSEQ multiplex PCR; TCRdb stores in-frame clones only, minus some. The sample carries about 120,000 clones, over 65% recorded once. Specimen: peripheral blood. The origin of the receptors is a woman of 80 years or more with acute or convalescent COVID-19. CDR3s include the opening cysteine and the closing phenylalanine or tryptophan. D genes are given only for firm matches. Clone size, where shown, is once, few, many, or a class for clones that have expanded.

size	V	D	J	CDR3	DNA
NA	TRBV10-1	NA	TRBJ2-1	CASSQAIGEQFF	TGCGCCAGCAGTCAAGCTATCGGTGAGCAGTTCTTC
NA	TRBV19	NA	TRBJ2-7	CASSMGDYEQYF	TGTGCCAGTAGTATGGGAGATTACGAGCAGTACTTC
NA	TRBV28	NA	TRBJ2-4	CASSPGPGATEKQYF	TGTGCCAGCAGTCCGGGGCCAGGGGCCACGGAGAAACAGTACTTC
NA	TRBV3-1/TRBV3-2	TRBD2	TRBJ2-7	CASSRGLAGTPYEQYF	TGTGCCAGCAGCCGGGGACTAGCGGGGACCCCCTACGAGCAGTACTTC
NA	TRBV5-1	TRBD1	TRBJ1-3	CASSDRSTGAGNTIYF	TGCGCCAGCAGCGACCGATCGACAGGGGCAGGAAACACCATATATTTT
NA	TRBV9	NA	TRBJ1-5	CASSVEGGNNQPQHF	TGTGCCAGCAGCGTAGAAGGGGGAAACAATCAGCCCCAGCATTTT
NA	TRBV6-5	TRBD2	TRBJ2-7	CASILTRGAYEQYF	TGTGCCAGCATCCTCACCCGGGGGGCCTACGAGCAGTACTTC
NA	TRBV25-1	TRBD1	TRBJ1-2	CASRAAGGDFYGYTF	TGTGCCAGCAGAGCGGCAGGGGGCGACTTCTATGGCTACACCTTC
NA	TRBV15	TRBD1	TRBJ1-4	CATSSTGETNEKLFF	TGTGCCACCAGCAGTACAGGGGAAACTAATGAAAAACTGTTTTTT
few	TRBV19	TRBD1	TRBJ2-1	CASSMYTTGDYNEQFF	TGTGCCAGTAGTATGTACACGACAGGGGACTACAATGAGCAGTTCTTC
few	TRBV19	NA	TRBJ2-2	CAGRGREGTGELFF	TGTGCCGGGCGGGGGCGAGAAGGAACCGGGGAGCTGTTTTTT
NA	TRBV19	NA	TRBJ1-4	CASRLTRRTNEKLFF	TGTGCCAGCCGCCTCACCCGGAGAACTAATGAAAAACTGTTTTTT
NA	TRBV19	NA	TRBJ1-5	CASSIPSGGGGNQPQHF	TGTGCCAGCAGTATCCCCTCGGGGGGTGGCGGCAATCAGCCCCAGCATTTT
NA	TRBV6-2/TRBV6-3	NA	TRBJ2-3	CASSYNTDTQYF	TGTGCCAGCAGTTATAACACAGATACGCAGTATTTT
NA	TRBV25-1	TRBD1	TRBJ1-6	CATATGGQYNSPLHF	TGTGCCACCGCGACAGGGGGGCAATATAATTCACCCCTCCACTTT
few	TRBV19	TRBD1	TRBJ1-1	CASNPGQGLNTEAFF	TGTGCCAGTAACCCGGGACAGGGATTGAACACTGAAGCTTTCTTT
once	TRBV20-1	TRBD2	TRBJ2-5	CSASSSGRPHGETQYF	TGCAGTGCTAGTTCCAGCGGGAGGCCCCATGGAGAGACCCAGTACTTC
NA	TRBV11-2	TRBD2	TRBJ2-7	CASKSTSGSDEQYF	TGTGCCAGCAAGAGCACTAGCGGGAGTGACGAGCAGTACTTC
NA	TRBV4-2	NA	TRBJ2-2	CASSQSTRANTGELFF	TGTGCCAGCAGCCAAAGTACCAGGGCAAACACCGGGGAGCTGTTTTTT
NA	TRBV5-8	TRBD1	TRBJ1-1	CASSSDRSGTEAFF	TGTGCCAGCAGCTCGGACAGGTCTGGCACTGAAGCTTTCTTT
once	TRBV19	NA	TRBJ1-2	CASSMTGGGYGYTF	TGTGCCAGTAGTATGACCGGGGGGGGCTATGGCTACACCTTC
NA	TRBV28	NA	TRBJ1-6	CASSIQGRSPLHF	TGTGCCAGCAGTATACAGGGTCGCTCACCCCTCCACTTT
NA	TRBV6-4	NA	TRBJ1-1	CASSARGNTEAFF	TGTGCCAGCAGTGCAAGGGGGAACACTGAAGCTTTCTTT
NA	TRBV28	TRBD1	TRBJ1-4	CASSRRGLGEKLFF	TGTGCCAGCAGCCGCAGGGGGCTCGGGGAAAAACTGTTTTTT
few	TRBV7-2	TRBD1	TRBJ2-1	CASGTDPSYNEQFF	TGTGCCAGCGGGACAGACCCCTCCTACAATGAGCAGTTCTTC
NA	TRBV19	TRBD1	TRBJ2-3	CASSVSGQGADTQYF	TGTGCCAGTAGTGTCTCGGGACAGGGAGCAGATACGCAGTATTTT